Below are 20 T cell receptor beta chains sequenced from a single sample in a study of blood T cell repertoires in COVID-19. Data came from immunoSEQ multiplex PCR; TCRdb stores just in-frame clones and leaves some out. The sample records more than 95,000 clones, 60% to 80% being singletons. The sample comprised peripheral blood. These receptors were taken from an elderly man with COVID-19, enrolled during active disease.

This clone showed up just a few times. This chain connects TRBV9 to TRBJ2-7, with TRBD2 identical over 8 bases. In germline, CDR1 is SGDLS, CDR2 YYNGEE. Germline trimming cut 4 bases from V and 3 bases from J; bases unmatched to any gene: 6. The CDR3 is 14 residues long. The CDR3 protein is CASSPRLAGYEQYF. The DNA of the CDR3 is TGTGCCAGCAGCCCGCGTCTAGCGGGCTACGAGCAGTACTTC.

This clone was observed a handful of times. The chain couples TRBV5-1 to TRBJ2-2, with D perhaps TRBD1 (6 bases). The V end was cut by 0 bases, the J end by 5 bases, with 14 bases between. This CDR3 is built from 16 residues. Germline V gene lookup returns CDR1 SGHRS and CDR2 YFSETQ. DNA of the CDR3: TGCGCCAGCAGCTTGGATAGGGGGAGAGGGACCGGGGAGCTGTTTTTT. This codes for CASSLDRGRGTGELFF.

The CDR3 DNA is TGTGCCAGCAGCTTAGAGACAGGGATCGGCTATGGCTACACCTTC. Encoded protein: CASSLETGIGYGYTF. The chain joins TRBV7-9 to TRBJ1-2, with TRBD1 identical over 7 bases. The CDR3 has 15 residues. With V trimmed by 1 base and J by 4 bases, 6 bases remained unmatched. Germline V gene sequence: CDR1 SEHNR, CDR2 FQNEAQ (reference sequence).

The chain links TRBV10-2 to TRBJ2-1; TRBD2 agrees at 11 bases. This CDR3 has 17 residues. With 2 bases clipped from V and 4 bases from J, the junction kept 7 bases outside the gene matches. CDR1 and CDR2 from the germline V gene are WSHSY and SAAADI. DNA for the CDR3: TGCGCCAGCAGTGAGACTCCGACTAGCGGGACATACAATGAGCAGTTCTTC. Its protein is CASSETPTSGTYNEQFF.

This clone was counted a few times. The chain has TRBV28 and TRBJ1-1; 7 bases map to TRBD1. The CDR3 loop spans 13 amino acids. Germline CDR1 MDHEN, CDR2 SYDVKM. V shed 8 bases and J 4 bases; nucleotides not matched to a gene: 7. CDR3 residues: CASRRGLVTEAFF. The CDR3 bases are TGTGCCAGCCGGAGGGGGCTGGTCACTGAAGCTTTCTTT.

The sample holds many counts of this clone. This CDR3 is also generated by other DNA sequences in the sample. V gene TRBV28 combines with J gene TRBJ1-3; D gene ambiguous. The CDR3 runs to 13 residues. Germline-derived CDR1 and CDR2 are MDHEN and SYDVKM. With 3 bases removed from V and 2 bases from J, the gap between germline ends came to 5 bases. The chain's CDR3 is CASSLSAGNTIYF. CDR3 sequence (DNA): TGTGCCAGCAGTTTGTCCGCTGGAAACACCATATATTTT. The full variable domain, its missing parts supplied by reference TRBV28 and TRBJ1-3, is DVKVTQSSRYLVKRTGEKVFLECVQDMDHENMFWYRQDPGLGLRLIYFSYDVKMKEKGDIPEGYSVSREKKERFSLILESASTNQTSMYLCASSLSAGNTIYFGEGSWLTVV.

Comment on this clone: Sequence at one end of the junction differs from germline and may be a read error. The J gene is TRBJ2-2, the V gene TRBV2; 7 bases agree with TRBD1. This CDR3 spans 15 amino acids. Germline loops: CDR1 SNHLY, CDR2 FYNNEI. CDR3 sequence reads: CAGSDGTVNTGELFF. CDR3 DNA sequence: TGTGCCGGCAGTGACGGGACAGTGAACACCGGGGAGCTGTTTTTT.

V is TRBV29-1 and J is TRBJ1-2; TRBD1 matches 8 bases. This CDR3 is 12 amino acids long. After removal of 7 bases from V and 3 bases from J, the junction contained 4 bases not matched to a gene. Germline CDR1 reads SQVTM; CDR2 reads ANQGSEA. The CDR3 region is CSGTGGDYGYTF. In DNA, the CDR3 is TGCAGCGGTACAGGGGGTGACTATGGCTACACCTTC.

The CDR3 DNA sequence: TGTGCCAGCAGCCAAACTCACATGGGACTAGCGGTAGCCAAAAACATTCAGTACTTC. Amino acid sequence: CASSQTHMGLAVAKNIQYF. The genes are TRBV4-2 and TRBJ2-4; 11 bases map to TRBD2. CDR1 is LGHNA and CDR2 is YNFKEQ in the germline V gene. The CDR3 is 19 residues long. After removal of 2 bases from V and 0 bases from J, the junction contained 9 bases not matched to a gene.

A few counts support this clone. The CDR3, as DNA: TGTGCCAGCAGCTTAGATAGCGGGAGAGATACGCAGTATTTT. This encodes CASSLDSGRDTQYF. This chain uses TRBV7-8 with TRBJ2-3; 9 bases are shared with TRBD2. Germline CDR1 SGHVS, CDR2 FQNEAQ. The CDR3 spans 14 residues. Germline trimming cut 1 base from V and 5 bases from J; bases unmatched to any gene: 1.

V gene TRBV5-4 combines with J gene TRBJ2-1; 12 bases line up with TRBD2. Germline values: CDR1 SGHNT, CDR2 YYREEE (reference sequence). V shed 4 bases and J 8 bases; nucleotides not matched to a gene: 7. There are 15 residues in the CDR3. Here the CDR3 DNA reads TGTGCCAGCAGCACCCGACTAGCGGGAGCGTATGAGCAGTTCTTC. This sequence encodes CASSTRLAGAYEQFF.

About this clone itself: Other DNA variants within this sample encode the same CDR3. The V and J genes are TRBV18 and TRBJ2-3; D uncertain. There are 14 residues in the CDR3. Trimming removed 3 bases from V and 0 bases from J, with 7 bases in between. Germline V gene sequence: CDR1 KGHSH, CDR2 LQKENI. In DNA, the CDR3 is TGTGCCAGCTCACCGTCCCGTAGCACAGATACGCAGTATTTT. Protein sequence: CASSPSRSTDTQYF.

The chain links TRBV19 to TRBJ2-1, with 7 positions matching TRBD2. The germline V gene encodes CDR1 LNHDA and CDR2 SQIVND (reference sequence). V was pared by 2 bases and J by 0 bases, with 4 bases of the junction left unmatched. The CDR3 totals 16 residues. CDR3 DNA: TGTGCCAGTAGTATATTGGGAGGGAGCTCCTACAATGAGCAGTTCTTC. Its translation: CASSILGGSSYNEQFF.

This clone has only a few counts. The CDR3 sequence: CASSKRLQGTNTEAFF. The CDR3, as DNA: TGTGCCAGTAGTAAAAGACTTCAGGGTACTAACACTGAAGCTTTCTTT. V gene TRBV19 combines with J gene TRBJ1-1, with a tentative D call TRBD1 (5 bases). V lost 4 bases to trimming and J lost 2 bases, with 17 bases between them. Germline assignment: CDR1 LNHDA and CDR2 SQIVND (reference sequence). CDR3 length: 16 amino acids.

The V call is TRBV24-1, the J call TRBJ2-3; possible D gene TRBD2, 6 bases. The V and J ends lost 6 bases and 4 bases respectively, with 10 bases between them. Germline V gene lookup returns CDR1 KGHDR and CDR2 SFDVKD. The CDR3 runs to 13 residues. CDR3 nucleotide sequence: TGTGCCACCAGTTTGGAGGGCGCAGATACGCAGTATTTT. Translated, it gives CATSLEGADTQYF.

The chain uses TRBV6-5 and TRBJ1-3; tentatively, D is TRBD1 (5 bases). CDR3 length equals 15 residues. CDR1 is MNHEY and CDR2 is SVGAGI in the germline V gene. Trimming took off 2 bases at V and 0 bases at J, with 8 bases between the two ends. In nucleotides, the CDR3 is TGTGCCAGCAGTTACCCTACAGGCTCTGGAAACACCATATATTTT. Amino acid sequence: CASSYPTGSGNTIYF.

The V and J genes are TRBV6-5 and TRBJ2-7, with D possibly TRBD1 on 5 matching bases. The CDR3 covers 14 residues. V was trimmed by 0 bases and J by 0 bases, leaving 6 bases between them. The V gene's germline CDR1 is MNHEY and CDR2 SVGAGI. The CDR3 loop reads CASSYSDSSYEQYF. In nucleotides, the CDR3 is TGTGCCAGCAGTTACTCTGACAGCTCCTACGAGCAGTACTTC.

The chain couples TRBV2 to TRBJ2-2, with TRBD2 identical over 7 bases. The CDR3 totals 14 residues. With 5 bases clipped from V and 6 bases from J, the junction kept 6 bases outside the gene matches. Germline V gives CDR1 SNHLY, CDR2 FYNNEI. The CDR3 region is CASSWGGPPGELFF. DNA of the CDR3: TGTGCCAGCAGTTGGGGGGGTCCTCCCGGGGAGCTGTTTTTT. Based on the CDR3 plus reference TRBV2 and TRBJ2-2, the full variable domain is EPEVTQTPSHQVTQMGQEVILRCVPISNHLYFYWYRQILGQKVEFLVSFYNNEISEKSEIFDDQFSVERPDGSNFTLKIRSTKLEDSAMYFCASSWGGPPGELFFGEGSRLTVL.

This clone was picked up one time. The rearrangement uses TRBV5-6 and TRBJ1-2; D unclear. Trimming pared 4 bases from V and 7 bases from J, leaving 8 bases between. Germline CDR1 SGHDT, CDR2 YYEEEE. The CDR3 spans 11 residues. The DNA for the CDR3 is TGTGCCAGCAGCGATCTAGGTGGCTACACCTTC. As protein: CASSDLGGYTF. Based on the CDR3 plus reference TRBV5-6 and TRBJ1-2, the full variable domain is DAGVTQSPTHLIKTRGQQVTLRCSPKSGHDTVSWYQQALGQGPQFIFQYYEEEERQRGNFPDRFSGHQFPNYSSELNVNALLLGDSALYLCASSDLGGYTFGSGTRLTVV.

This clone was detected a few times. The CDR3 DNA is TGTGCCAGCAGCCGAGGGACTAGCGGGAACTACGAGCAGTACTTC. Encoded protein: CASSRGTSGNYEQYF. The chain recombines TRBV11-2 with TRBJ2-7, with 13 bases fitting TRBD2. The CDR3 runs to 15 residues. Germline loops: CDR1 SGHAT, CDR2 FQNNGV. Germline trimming cut 5 bases from V and 3 bases from J; bases unmatched to any gene: 4.